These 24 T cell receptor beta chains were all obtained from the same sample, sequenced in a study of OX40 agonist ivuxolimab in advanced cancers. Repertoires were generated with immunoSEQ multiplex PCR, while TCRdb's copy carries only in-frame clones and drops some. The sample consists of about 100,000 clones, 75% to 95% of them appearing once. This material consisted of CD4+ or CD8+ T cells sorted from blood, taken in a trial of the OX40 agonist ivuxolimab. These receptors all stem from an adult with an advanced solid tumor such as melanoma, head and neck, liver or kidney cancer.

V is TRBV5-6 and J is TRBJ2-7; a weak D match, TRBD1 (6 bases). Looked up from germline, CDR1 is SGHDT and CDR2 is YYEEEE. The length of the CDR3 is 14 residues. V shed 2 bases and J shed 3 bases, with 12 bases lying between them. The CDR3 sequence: CASSFRGENYEQYF. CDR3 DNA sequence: TGTGCCAGCAGCTTCAGGGGAGAAAACTACGAGCAGTACTTC.

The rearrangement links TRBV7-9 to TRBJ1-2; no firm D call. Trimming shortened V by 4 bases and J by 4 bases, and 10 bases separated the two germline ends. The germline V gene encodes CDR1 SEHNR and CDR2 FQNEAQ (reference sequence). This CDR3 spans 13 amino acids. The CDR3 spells CASSSGLIYGYTF. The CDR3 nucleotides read TGTGCCAGCAGCTCCGGGTTGATCTATGGCTACACCTTC. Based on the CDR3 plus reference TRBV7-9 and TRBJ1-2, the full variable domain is DTGVSQNPRHKITKRGQNVTFRCDPISEHNRLYWYRQTLGQGPEFLTYFQNEAQLEKSRLLSDRFSAERPKGSFSTLEIQRTEQGDSAMYLCASSSGLIYGYTFGSGTRLTVV.

The DNA for the CDR3 is TGTGCCATCAGTGAGACGCCAGCGGGAGGAGAGACCCAGTACTTC. Translated: CAISETPAGGETQYF. V gene TRBV10-3 combines with J gene TRBJ2-5, with 9 positions matching TRBD2. The CDR3 is 15 residues long. Trimming cost V 2 bases and J 4 bases; bases outside gene matches: 5. Germline CDR1 and CDR2: ENHRY and SYGVKD.

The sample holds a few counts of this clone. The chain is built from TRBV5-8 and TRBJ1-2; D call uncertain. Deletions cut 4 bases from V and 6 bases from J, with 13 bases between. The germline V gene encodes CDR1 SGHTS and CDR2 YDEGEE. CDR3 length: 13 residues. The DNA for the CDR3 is TGTGCCAGCAGCCCGGAGGCCGGCGATGGCTACACCTTC. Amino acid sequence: CASSPEAGDGYTF.

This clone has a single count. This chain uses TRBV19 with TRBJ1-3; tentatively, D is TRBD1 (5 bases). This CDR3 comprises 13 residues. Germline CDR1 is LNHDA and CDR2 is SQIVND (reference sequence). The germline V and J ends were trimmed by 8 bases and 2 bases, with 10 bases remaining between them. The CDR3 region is CASYGRAGNTIYF. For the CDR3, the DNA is TGTGCCAGTTACGGCAGGGCTGGAAACACCATATATTTT.

The CDR3 nucleotides read TGTGCCAGCAGGGACAGGGTGAACACTGAAGCTTTCTTT. Residues: CASRDRVNTEAFF. The chain combines TRBV6-5 with TRBJ1-1, with 8 bases that match TRBD1. CDR1 is MNHEY, CDR2 SVGAGI, per germline. The CDR3 loop spans 13 amino acids. Unmatched junction bases numbered 0, after V lost 6 bases and J lost 0 bases.

In nucleotides, the CDR3 is TGCGCCAGCAGCGGGGGGACTAGCGGGGCCCAAGAGACCCAGTACTTC. Its translation is CASSGGTSGAQETQYF. J is TRBJ2-5 and V is TRBV5-1, with TRBD2 matching over 13 bases. In germline, CDR1 is SGHRS, CDR2 YFSETQ. V shed 4 bases, J shed 1 base, and the junction held 4 bases outside the gene matches. This CDR3 region has 16 residues. Combining the CDR3 with reference TRBV5-1 and TRBJ2-5 gives the whole variable domain KAGVTQTPRYLIKTRGQQVTLSCSPISGHRSVSWYQQTPGQGLQFLFEYFSETQRNKGNFPGRFSGRQFSNSRSEMNVSTLELGDSALYLCASSGGTSGAQETQYFGPGTRLLVL.

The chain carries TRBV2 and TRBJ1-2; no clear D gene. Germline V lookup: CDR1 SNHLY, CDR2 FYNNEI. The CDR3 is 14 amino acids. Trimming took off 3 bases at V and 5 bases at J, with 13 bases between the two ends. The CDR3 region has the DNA TGTGCCAGCAGTGATGGCGCCTCCGGGTATGGCTACACCTTC. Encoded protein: CASSDGASGYGYTF.

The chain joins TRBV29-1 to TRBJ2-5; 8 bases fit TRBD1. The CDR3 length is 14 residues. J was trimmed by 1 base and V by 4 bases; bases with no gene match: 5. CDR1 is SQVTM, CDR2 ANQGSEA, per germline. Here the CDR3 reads CSVVPGQAQETQYF. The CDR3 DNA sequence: TGCAGCGTTGTCCCGGGACAGGCCCAAGAGACCCAGTACTTC.

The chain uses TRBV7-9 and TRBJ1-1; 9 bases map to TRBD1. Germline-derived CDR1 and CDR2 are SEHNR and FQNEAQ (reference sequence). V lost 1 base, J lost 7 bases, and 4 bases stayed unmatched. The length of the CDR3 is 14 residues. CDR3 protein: CASSLVQGANEAFF. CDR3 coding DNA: TGTGCCAGCAGCTTAGTACAGGGGGCGAATGAAGCTTTCTTT.

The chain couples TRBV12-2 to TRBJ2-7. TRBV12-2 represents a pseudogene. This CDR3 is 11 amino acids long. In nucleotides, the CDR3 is TGTGCAAGTCGCCCACGGACGGAGCAGTACTTC. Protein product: CASRPRTEQYF.

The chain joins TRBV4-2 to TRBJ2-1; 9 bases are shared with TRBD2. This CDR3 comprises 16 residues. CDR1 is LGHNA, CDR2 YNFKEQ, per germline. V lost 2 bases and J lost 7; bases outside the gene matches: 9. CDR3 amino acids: CASSQLAGSQVNEQFF. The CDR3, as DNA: TGTGCCAGCAGCCAACTAGCGGGGTCTCAGGTAAATGAGCAGTTCTTC.

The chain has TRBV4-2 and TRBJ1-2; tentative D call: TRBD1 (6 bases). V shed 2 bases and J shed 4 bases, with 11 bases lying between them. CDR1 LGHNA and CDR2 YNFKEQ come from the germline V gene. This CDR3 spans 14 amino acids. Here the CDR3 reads CASSQYAGVYGYTF. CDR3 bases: TGTGCCAGCAGCCAATATGCAGGGGTCTATGGCTACACCTTC.

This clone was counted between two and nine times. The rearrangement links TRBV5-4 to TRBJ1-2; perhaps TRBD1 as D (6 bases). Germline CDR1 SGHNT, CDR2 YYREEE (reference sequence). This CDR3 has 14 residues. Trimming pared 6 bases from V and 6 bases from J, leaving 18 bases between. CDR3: CASNLWVKGDGYTF. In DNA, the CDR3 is TGTGCCAGCAACCTGTGGGTGAAGGGGGATGGCTACACCTTC.

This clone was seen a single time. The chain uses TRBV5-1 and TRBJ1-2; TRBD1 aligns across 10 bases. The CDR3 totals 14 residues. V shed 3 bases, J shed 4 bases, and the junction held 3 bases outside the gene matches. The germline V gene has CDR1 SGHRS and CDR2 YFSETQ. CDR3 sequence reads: CASSSGQGSYGYTF. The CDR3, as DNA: TGCGCCAGCAGCTCGGGACAGGGGTCCTATGGCTACACCTTC.

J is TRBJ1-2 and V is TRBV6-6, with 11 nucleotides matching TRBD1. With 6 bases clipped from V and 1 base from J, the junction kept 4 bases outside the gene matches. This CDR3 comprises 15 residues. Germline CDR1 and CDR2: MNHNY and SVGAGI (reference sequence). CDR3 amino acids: CASRWGQGDNYGYTF. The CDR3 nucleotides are TGTGCCAGCAGATGGGGACAGGGGGATAACTATGGCTACACCTTC.

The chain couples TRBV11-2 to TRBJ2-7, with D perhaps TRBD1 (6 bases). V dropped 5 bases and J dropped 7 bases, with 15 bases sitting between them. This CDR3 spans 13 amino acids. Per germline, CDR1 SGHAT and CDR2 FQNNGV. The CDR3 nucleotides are TGTGCCAGCAGCACCCAACAGGGCGGGGAGCAGTACTTC. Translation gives CASSTQQGGEQYF. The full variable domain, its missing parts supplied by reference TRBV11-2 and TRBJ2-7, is EAGVAQSPRYKIIEKRQSVAFWCNPISGHATLYWYQQILGQGPKLLIQFQNNGVVDDSQLPKDRFSAERLKGVDSTLKIQPAKLEDSAVYLCASSTQQGGEQYFGPGTRLTVT.

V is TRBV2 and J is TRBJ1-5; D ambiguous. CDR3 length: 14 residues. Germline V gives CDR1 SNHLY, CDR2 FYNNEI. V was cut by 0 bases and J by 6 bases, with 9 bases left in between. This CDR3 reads CASSEALSSQPQHF. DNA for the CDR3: TGTGCCAGCAGTGAAGCGCTATCAAGTCAGCCCCAGCATTTT.

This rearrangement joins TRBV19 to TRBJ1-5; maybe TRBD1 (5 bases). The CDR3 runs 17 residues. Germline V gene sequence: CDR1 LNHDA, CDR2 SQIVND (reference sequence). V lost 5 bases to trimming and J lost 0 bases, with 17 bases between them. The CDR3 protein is CASSPYGTENSNQPQHF. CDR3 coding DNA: TGTGCCAGTAGTCCTTACGGGACTGAAAATAGCAATCAGCCCCAGCATTTT.

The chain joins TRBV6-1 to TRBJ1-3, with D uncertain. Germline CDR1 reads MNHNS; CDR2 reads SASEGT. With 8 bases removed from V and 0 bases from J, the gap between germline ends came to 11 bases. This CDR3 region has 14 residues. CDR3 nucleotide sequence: TGTGCCAGCCATAAGGGCCTCTCTGGAAACACCATATATTTT. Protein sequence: CASHKGLSGNTIYF.

CDR3 DNA sequence: TGTGCCAGCAGCTCCCCCACTAGCGGGGGGGCTACAGATACGCAGTATTTT. Amino acid sequence: CASSSPTSGGATDTQYF. This chain connects TRBV5-6 to TRBJ2-3, with 13 bases that match TRBD2. This CDR3 is 17 amino acids long. V trimming: 3 bases; J trimming: 3 bases; junction bases outside the gene matches: 7. The germline CDR1 and CDR2 sequences are SGHDT and YYEEEE.

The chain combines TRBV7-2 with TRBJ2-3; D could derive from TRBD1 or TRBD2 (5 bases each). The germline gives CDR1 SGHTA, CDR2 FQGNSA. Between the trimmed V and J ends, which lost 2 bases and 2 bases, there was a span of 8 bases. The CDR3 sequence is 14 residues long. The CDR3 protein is CASSLWGSTDTQYF. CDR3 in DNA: TGTGCCAGCAGCTTATGGGGGTCCACAGATACGCAGTATTTT.

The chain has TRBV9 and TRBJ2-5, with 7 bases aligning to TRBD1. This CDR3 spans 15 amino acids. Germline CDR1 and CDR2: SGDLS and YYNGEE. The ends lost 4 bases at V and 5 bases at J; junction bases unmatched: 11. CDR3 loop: CASSPPTGSSETQYF. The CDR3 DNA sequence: TGTGCCAGCAGCCCCCCGACAGGGTCCTCGGAGACCCAGTACTTC.

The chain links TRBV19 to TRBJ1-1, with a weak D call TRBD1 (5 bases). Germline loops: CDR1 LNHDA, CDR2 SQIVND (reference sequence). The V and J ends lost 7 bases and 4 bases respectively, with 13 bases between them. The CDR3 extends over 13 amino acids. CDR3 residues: CASNSGGGTEAFF. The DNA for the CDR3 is TGTGCCAGTAACTCCGGGGGGGGCACTGAAGCTTTCTTT.